This T cell receptor beta chain was observed in a study of CD8 T cells in ankylosing spondylitis. TCRdb fed the 5' RACE reads into MiXCR, producing one record per CDR3 protein. The sample holds fewer than 250,000 distinct CDR3 sequences, under 12% seen once. V lost 3 bases to trimming and J lost 4 bases; unmatched junction nucleotides: 3. The CDR3 loop spans 14 amino acids. The chain recombines TRBV12-3 or TRBV12-4 with TRBJ2-1; 7 bases match TRBD1. Material for sequencing was blood, either unsorted or a sorted T cell fraction (not recorded which). The TCR sequence derives from a male donor with ankylosing spondylitis or in good health (not recorded which). The CDR3 sequence: CASSFGDRYNEQFF. DNA of the CDR3: TGTGCCAGCAGTTTTGGGGACAGATACAATGAGCAGTTCTTC.